The subject of this entry is one TCR beta chain. This record belongs to a study of shared T cell receptors in the human thymus. The protocol was immunoSEQ multiplex PCR, while the TCRdb copy is restricted to in-frame clones and leaves out a portion. The data show about 540,000 clones, 75% to 85% seen once. This CDR3 contains 14 residues. V lost 4 bases to trimming and J lost 3 bases, with 13 bases between them. Germline V gene data show CDR1 as SQVTM and CDR2 as ANQGSEA. The sample also formed part of further work on human thymus T cells. Per that study: Resected material from corrective heart surgery provided the thymus tissue analysed. There were highly overlapping thymic repertoires among unrelated individuals, as related research reported.

Sequenced sample: thymocytes. The chain combines TRBV29-1 with TRBJ2-1; possibly TRBD1 for D (5 bases). The sequence was obtained from a boy less than two years old with a congenital heart defect. As DNA, the CDR3 is TGCAGCGTTGCCGCAGGGATGGTCTACAATGAGCAGTTCTTC. This encodes CSVAAGMVYNEQFF.